This passage covers 7 T cell receptor beta chains from one sample sequenced in a study of molecular identifiers for immune sequencing clone quantification (dated by TCRdb to between 2017 and 2018). Libraries were built with PCR. The instrument was a NextSeq 500. TCRdb reanalyzed the raw reads on its own, using fastp at Q25 for trimming and MiXCR for clone calling, and kept in-frame beta chains. Identical CDR3 protein sequences are pooled into one entry, listed with their most common genes and DNA. For this sample the table gives under 600,000 distinct CDR3 sequences, of which about a quarter were detected only once. About 0.75% of the sample lies in the top ten. Sample: naive CD8+ T cells from blood, with Jurkat cell RNA spiked in. The sample's cell subset or site label is to be understood as: FACS-sorted CD8+CD4-CCR7+CD45RA+ naive T cells. These receptors all stem from a human donor in good health. Some libraries in this study had Jurkat cell RNA spiked in.

This clonotype has just a few counts. A read error may produce the germline difference seen at one junction end. V gene TRBV5-3 combines with J gene TRBJ1-2; a weak D match, TRBD1 (6 bases). TRBV5-3 is an ORF, with its function uncertain. The CDR3 contains 18 residues. CDR3 amino acids: CASSFSRTVPTYNYGYTF. The CDR3 DNA is TGTGCCAGCAGCTTTTCTAGGACAGTCCCGACTTATAACTATGGCTACACCTTC.

The V gene is TRBV5-6, the J gene TRBJ1-1; D may be TRBD1 (5 bases). The CDR3 loop spans 13 amino acids. CDR1 and CDR2 from the germline V gene are SGHDT and YYEEEE. Trimming removed 4 bases at V and 8 bases at J, with 15 bases between. The CDR3 loop reads CASSPLGTTEAFF. The CDR3 region has the DNA TGTGCCAGCAGCCCCCTGGGGACCACGGAAGCTTTCTTT.

This chain uses TRBV13 with TRBJ1-1; 7 bases line up with TRBD1. V lost 5 bases, J lost 3 bases, and 9 bases stayed unmatched. CDR3 size: 15 residues. Germline assignment: CDR1 PRHDT and CDR2 FYEKMQ (reference sequence). The CDR3 spells CASSQLKGTDTEAFF. CDR3 sequence (DNA): TGTGCCAGCAGCCAATTAAAGGGGACAGACACTGAAGCTTTCTTT.

This chain joins TRBV5-6 and TRBJ2-7, with D hard to call. The ends were cut back, 1 base at V and 5 bases at J, with 7 bases in the middle. CDR3 length equals 12 residues. CDR1 SGHDT and CDR2 YYEEEE come from the germline V gene. The CDR3 DNA is TGTGCCAGCAGCTTGCTCCCTAACGAGCAGTACTTC. This encodes CASSLLPNEQYF.

At least ten counts were recorded for this clonotype. The V and J genes are TRBV6-5 and TRBJ2-7; 9 nucleotides line up with TRBD1. CDR1 MNHEY and CDR2 SVGAGI come from the germline V gene. The CDR3 extends over 16 amino acids. V was pared by 5 bases and J by 0 bases, with 8 bases of the junction left unmatched. The CDR3, as DNA: TGTGCCAGCAGTACTCTAGAGACAGGGGGCTCCTACGAGCAGTACTTC. Its protein product is CASSTLETGGSYEQYF.

There are many counts of this clonotype. The rearrangement joins TRBV20-1 to TRBJ2-7, with D possibly matching TRBD1 (6 bases). Germline loops: CDR1 DFQATT, CDR2 SNEGSKA (reference sequence). The germline V and J ends were trimmed by 0 bases and 3 bases, with 12 bases remaining between them. The CDR3 covers 14 residues. The CDR3 region is CSARDADRLYEQYF. CDR3 DNA: TGCAGTGCTAGAGATGCGGACAGACTCTACGAGCAGTACTTC.

This clonotype was seen a few times. The CDR3 sequence: CASSFSGTSRGEQYF. The CDR3, as DNA: TGTGCCAGCAGCTTCTCGGGGACGTCTAGGGGAGAGCAGTACTTC. This chain connects TRBV7-9 to TRBJ2-7, with D perhaps given as TRBD1 or TRBD2 (5 bases each). The CDR3 sequence is 15 residues long. V lost 3 bases and J lost 7, with 19 bases in between. Germline CDR1 reads SEHNR; CDR2 reads FQNEAQ (reference sequence).